These T cell receptor beta chains were read from a single sample in a study of T cell responses to AZD1222 COVID-19 vaccine. Data came from immunoSEQ multiplex PCR; TCRdb stores just in-frame clones and leaves some out. The sample yields 160,000 or so clones, 88% seen once. This specimen was peripheral blood, taken on day 0 of AZD1222 vaccination. The receptor source for this set is an adult in good health. Both conserved end residues are trimmed from each CDR3.

j_call v_call cdr3_length cdr3_aa
TRBJ1-2 TRBV6-1 12 ASSEAGRDQGYT
TRBJ1-4 TRBV4-3 14 ASSQDIQGAGEKLF
TRBJ2-7 TRBV4-1 14 ASSPLPQGLTYEQY
TRBJ1-5 TRBV2 13 ASSEGVYSNQPQH
TRBJ2-4 TRBV18 13 ASSPNRRGENIQY
TRBJ1-4 TRBV3-1/TRBV3-2 17 ASSQEGERGVLVREKLF
TRBJ1-1 TRBV7-9 12 AWTAKWGTEEAF
TRBJ2-3 TRBV5-1 12 ASSSRQGPDTQY
TRBJ1-3 TRBV5-8 13 ASSLVGGSGNTIY
TRBJ2-7 TRBV6-4 14 ASRGTSGSRINEQY
TRBJ1-3 TRBV9 12 ASSAERSGNTIY
TRBJ1-1 TRBV6-2/TRBV6-3 10 ASSYGTGEAF
TRBJ1-2 TRBV27 13 ASSLTPVNNYGYT
TRBJ2-1 TRBV5-4 12 ASSSGQGRNEQF
TRBJ2-7 TRBV3-1/TRBV3-2 12 ASSPRAGGYEQY
TRBJ1-3 TRBV28 13 ASSLEWTGRNTIY
TRBJ2-6 TRBV21-1 14 ASSKDRRSGANVLT
TRBJ1-2 TRBV18 14 ASSQQGLGTRPGYT
TRBJ1-5 TRBV7-4 12 ASSSTGDRQPQH
TRBJ1-5 TRBV7-9 14 ASSLGSGSSNQPQH
TRBJ1-5 TRBV18 14 ASSSSTGASNQPQH
TRBJ1-6 TRBV5-6 12 ASRGGTSWSPLH
TRBJ1-5 TRBV6-6 15 ASSRVPIVPKTQPQH
TRBJ1-5 TRBV28 13 ASSSGTDRNQPQH
TRBJ1-6 TRBV19 10 ASRQGESPLH
TRBJ2-1 TRBV11-3 11 ASSFPGRDEQF
TRBJ1-2 TRBV6-7 9 AGKWDYGYT
TRBJ1-1 TRBV28 12 ASSTGQINTEAF
TRBJ2-3 TRBV18 15 ASSPTWGGDYTDTQY
TRBJ2-3 TRBV4-2 18 ASSQDPSLAGGPSTDTQY
TRBJ2-2 TRBV6-5 13 ASRSTGILIGELF
TRBJ1-2 TRBV6-1 9 ASSVNYGYT
TRBJ1-3 TRBV9 9 ASSSGNTIY
TRBJ2-1 TRBV11-2 15 ASSHPGTSGTRGEQF
TRBJ1-3 TRBV5-1 12 ASSLVGGADTIY
TRBJ2-7 TRBV7-2 9 ASSPGYEQY
TRBJ1-2 TRBV25-1 12 ASARGQGHYGYT
TRBJ1-1 TRBV4-1 15 ASSRDADRGSGTEAF
TRBJ2-7 TRBV6-4 11 ASSAWVGSEQY
TRBJ2-7 TRBV5-1 11 ASSGAYDREQY
TRBJ1-5 TRBV2 11 ASSERPPQPQH
TRBJ1-4 TRBV9 13 ASSVGGRTNEKLF
TRBJ1-1 TRBV28 15 ASSAGQGLRIGTEAF
TRBJ1-1 TRBV28 9 ASSFGEEAF
TRBJ2-1 TRBV10-3 11 AIRGLAGNEQF
TRBJ1-2 TRBV28 12 ASRTYQGTYGYT
TRBJ1-4 TRBV25-1 14 ASTPGAGGFREKLF
TRBJ1-2 TRBV30 11 AWRGGGKGGYT
TRBJ1-1 TRBV4-1 13 ASSHVGTGYTEAF
TRBJ2-7 TRBV5-5 10 ASSSDTYEQY
TRBJ1-2 TRBV28 10 ASSSGGWGYT
TRBJ2-2 TRBV24-1 14 ATKAYSTGDTGELF
TRBJ1-5 TRBV6-2/TRBV6-3 12 ASSRLNSNQPQH
TRBJ2-7 TRBV25-1 11 ASSRDTTYEQY
TRBJ1-5 TRBV10-3 12 AISEAPGNQPQH
TRBJ2-3 TRBV13 17 ASSLSNSGTTSGPDTQY
TRBJ1-1 TRBV5-1 13 ASSGPQGMNTEAF
TRBJ1-1 TRBV7-2 10 ASSQQVAEAF
TRBJ1-2 TRBV28 12 ASSLPDSNYGYT